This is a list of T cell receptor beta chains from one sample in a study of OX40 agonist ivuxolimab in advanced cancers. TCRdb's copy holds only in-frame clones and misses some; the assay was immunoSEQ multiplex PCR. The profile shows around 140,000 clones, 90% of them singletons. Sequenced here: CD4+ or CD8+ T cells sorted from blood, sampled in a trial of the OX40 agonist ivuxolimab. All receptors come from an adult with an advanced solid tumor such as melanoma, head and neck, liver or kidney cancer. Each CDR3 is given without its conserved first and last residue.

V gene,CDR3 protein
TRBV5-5,ASSLTDTSYEQY
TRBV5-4,ASSTWTSTDTQY
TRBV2,ASRLGTSGTGELF
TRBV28,ASTPYSGSSYEQY
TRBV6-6,ASSNVAGDYEQY
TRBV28,ASNPGQGYGSQY
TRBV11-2,ASSSRLAGGFTYEQY
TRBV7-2,ASSPRTGDEQY
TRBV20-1,SARGRRN
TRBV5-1,ASSLAGARNTIY
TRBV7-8,ASSLRNGQNYEQY
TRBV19,ASGRGDQPQH
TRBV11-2,ASSLGLAGGPFRNEQF
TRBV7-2,ASSLDGGRVEQY
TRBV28,ASETPPGSRGDYGYT
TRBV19,ASRSGSWREQF
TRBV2,ASSRGGNTEAF
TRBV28,ASSSAGGPVNEQF
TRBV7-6,ASSQQSGANQPQH
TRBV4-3,ASSQDAKTGIGEKLF
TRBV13,ASSLGRWDTGETQY
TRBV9,ASSVGGRGTGELF
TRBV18,ASSPLPGPTRQPQH
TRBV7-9,ASSLPPGHENIQY
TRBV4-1,ASSRDLGMGPNTGELF
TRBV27,ASSLNRGGETQY
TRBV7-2,ASSLAWGQGVKNYGYT